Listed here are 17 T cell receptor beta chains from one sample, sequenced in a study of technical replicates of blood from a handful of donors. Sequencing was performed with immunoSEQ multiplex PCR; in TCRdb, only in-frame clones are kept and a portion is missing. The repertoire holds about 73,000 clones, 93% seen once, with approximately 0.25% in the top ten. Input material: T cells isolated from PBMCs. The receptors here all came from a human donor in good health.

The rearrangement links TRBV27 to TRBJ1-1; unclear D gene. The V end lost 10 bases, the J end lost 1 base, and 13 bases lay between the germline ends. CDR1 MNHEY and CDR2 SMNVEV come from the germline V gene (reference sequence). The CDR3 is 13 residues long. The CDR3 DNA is TGTGCCACAACCCGACCGGGGAACACTGAAGCTTTCTTT. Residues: CATTRPGNTEAFF.

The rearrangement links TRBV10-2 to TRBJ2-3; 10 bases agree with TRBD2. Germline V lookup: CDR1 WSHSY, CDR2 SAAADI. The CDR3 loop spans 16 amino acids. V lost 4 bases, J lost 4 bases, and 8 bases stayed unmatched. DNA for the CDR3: TGCGCCAGCAGTGGGGGTACTAGCGGGATCCCAGATACGCAGTATTTT. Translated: CASSGGTSGIPDTQYF.

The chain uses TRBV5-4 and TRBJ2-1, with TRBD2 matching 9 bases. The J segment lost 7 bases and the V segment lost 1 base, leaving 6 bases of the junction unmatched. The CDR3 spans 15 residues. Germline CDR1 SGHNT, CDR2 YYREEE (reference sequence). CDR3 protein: CASSLWSGLANEQFF. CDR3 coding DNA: TGTGCCAGCAGCTTGTGGTCGGGACTAGCAAATGAGCAGTTCTTC.

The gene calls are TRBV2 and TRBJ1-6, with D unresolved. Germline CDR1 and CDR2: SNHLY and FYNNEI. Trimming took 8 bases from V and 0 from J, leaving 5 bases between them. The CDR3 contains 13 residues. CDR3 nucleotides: TGTGCCAGCTCGGGCTCCTATAATTCACCCCTCCACTTT. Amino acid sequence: CASSGSYNSPLHF.

CDR3 DNA sequence: TGTGCCAGCAGCCCAATAGGGAGACCCTACGAGCAGTACTTC. Translated: CASSPIGRPYEQYF. The chain employs TRBV7-9 and TRBJ2-7; possibly TRBD2 for D (5 bases). The CDR3 is 14 amino acids. Germline CDR1 SEHNR, CDR2 FQNEAQ (reference sequence). Trimming removed 5 bases from V and 2 bases from J, with 13 bases in between.

The CDR3 DNA follows: TGTGCCAGCAGCGTACTCCCCACCGGGGAGCTGTTTTTT. Translating it yields CASSVLPTGELFF. V gene TRBV9 combines with J gene TRBJ2-2; no reliable D call. In germline, CDR1 is SGDLS, CDR2 YYNGEE. The CDR3 covers 13 residues. The V end lost 1 base, the J end lost 4 bases, and 5 bases lay between the germline ends.

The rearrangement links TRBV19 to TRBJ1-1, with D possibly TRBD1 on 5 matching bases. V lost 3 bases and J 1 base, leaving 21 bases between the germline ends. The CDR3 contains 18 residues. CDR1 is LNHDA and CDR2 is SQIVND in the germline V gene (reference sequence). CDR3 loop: CASSIMIGEPTKNTEAFF. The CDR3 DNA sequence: TGTGCCAGTAGTATTATGATAGGGGAACCCACCAAGAACACTGAAGCTTTCTTT.

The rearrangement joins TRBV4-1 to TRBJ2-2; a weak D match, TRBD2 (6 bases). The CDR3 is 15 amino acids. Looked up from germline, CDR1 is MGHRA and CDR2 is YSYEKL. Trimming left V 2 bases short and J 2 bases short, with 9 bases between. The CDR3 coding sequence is TGCGCCAGCAGCCAATTGGGGACTAACACCGGGGAGCTGTTTTTT. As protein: CASSQLGTNTGELFF.

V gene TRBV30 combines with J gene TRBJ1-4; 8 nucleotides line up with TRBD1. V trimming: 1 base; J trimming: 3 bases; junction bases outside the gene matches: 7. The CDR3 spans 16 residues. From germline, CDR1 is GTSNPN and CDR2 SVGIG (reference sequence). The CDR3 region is CAWSGAGGEANEKLFF. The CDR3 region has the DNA TGTGCCTGGAGTGGGGCAGGGGGCGAGGCTAATGAAAAACTGTTTTTT.

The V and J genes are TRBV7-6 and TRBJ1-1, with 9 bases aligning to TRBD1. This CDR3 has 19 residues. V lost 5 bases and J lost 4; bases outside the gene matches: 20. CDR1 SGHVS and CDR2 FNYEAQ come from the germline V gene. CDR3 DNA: TGTGCCAGCAGCCTCAAGCTCCGGGACAGGGTAAAAGTTGGCACTGAAGCTTTCTTT. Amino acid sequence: CASSLKLRDRVKVGTEAFF.

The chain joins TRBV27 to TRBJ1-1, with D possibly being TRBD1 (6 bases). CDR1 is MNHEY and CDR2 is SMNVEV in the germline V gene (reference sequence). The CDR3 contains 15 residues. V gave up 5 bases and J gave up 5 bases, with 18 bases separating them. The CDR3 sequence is CASSPYLYRETEAFF. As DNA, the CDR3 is TGTGCCAGCAGTCCGTACCTTTACAGGGAGACTGAAGCTTTCTTT.

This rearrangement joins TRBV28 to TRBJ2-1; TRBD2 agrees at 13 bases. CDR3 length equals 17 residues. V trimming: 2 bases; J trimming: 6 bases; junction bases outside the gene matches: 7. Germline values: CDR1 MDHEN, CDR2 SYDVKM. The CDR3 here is CASSLPHGLAGANEQFF. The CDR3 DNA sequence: TGTGCCAGCAGTTTACCCCATGGACTAGCGGGAGCCAATGAGCAGTTCTTC.

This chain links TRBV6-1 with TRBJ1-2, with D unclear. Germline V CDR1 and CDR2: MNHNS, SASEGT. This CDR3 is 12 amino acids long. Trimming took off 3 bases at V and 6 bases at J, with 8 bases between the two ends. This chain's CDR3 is CASSEGRNGYTF. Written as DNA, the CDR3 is TGTGCCAGCAGTGAGGGCAGGAATGGCTACACCTTC.

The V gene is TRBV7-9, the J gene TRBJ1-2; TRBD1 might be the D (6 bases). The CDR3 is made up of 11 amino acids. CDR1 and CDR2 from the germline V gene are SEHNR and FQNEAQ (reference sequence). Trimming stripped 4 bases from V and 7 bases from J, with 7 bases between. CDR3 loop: CASSSDSGYTF. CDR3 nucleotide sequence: TGTGCCAGCAGCTCGGACAGTGGCTACACCTTC.

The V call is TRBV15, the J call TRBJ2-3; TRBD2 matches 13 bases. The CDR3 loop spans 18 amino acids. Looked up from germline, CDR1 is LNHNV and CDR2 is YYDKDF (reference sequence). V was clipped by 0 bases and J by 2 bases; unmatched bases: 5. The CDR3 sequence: CATSRDLTSGGYTDTQYF. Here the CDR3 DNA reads TGTGCCACCAGCAGAGATCTGACTAGCGGGGGGTACACAGATACGCAGTATTTT.

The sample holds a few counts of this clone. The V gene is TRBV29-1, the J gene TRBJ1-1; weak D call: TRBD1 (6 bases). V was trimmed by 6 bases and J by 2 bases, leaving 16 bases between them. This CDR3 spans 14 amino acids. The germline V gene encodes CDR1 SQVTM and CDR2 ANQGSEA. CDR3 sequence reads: CSVHWRTVNTEAFF. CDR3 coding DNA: TGCAGCGTCCACTGGAGGACAGTTAACACTGAAGCTTTCTTT. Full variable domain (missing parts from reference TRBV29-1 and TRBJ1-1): SAVISQKPSRDICQRGTSLTIQCQVDSQVTMMFWYRQQPGQSLTLIATANQGSEATYESGFVIDKFPISRPNLTFSTLTVSNMSPEDSSIYLCSVHWRTVNTEAFFGQGTRLTVV.

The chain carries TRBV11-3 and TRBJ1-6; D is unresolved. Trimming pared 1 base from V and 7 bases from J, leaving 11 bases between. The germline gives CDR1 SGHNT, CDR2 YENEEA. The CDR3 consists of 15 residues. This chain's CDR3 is CASSLVHSMNSPLHF. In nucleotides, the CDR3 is TGTGCCAGCAGCTTAGTCCATTCTATGAATTCACCCCTCCACTTT.